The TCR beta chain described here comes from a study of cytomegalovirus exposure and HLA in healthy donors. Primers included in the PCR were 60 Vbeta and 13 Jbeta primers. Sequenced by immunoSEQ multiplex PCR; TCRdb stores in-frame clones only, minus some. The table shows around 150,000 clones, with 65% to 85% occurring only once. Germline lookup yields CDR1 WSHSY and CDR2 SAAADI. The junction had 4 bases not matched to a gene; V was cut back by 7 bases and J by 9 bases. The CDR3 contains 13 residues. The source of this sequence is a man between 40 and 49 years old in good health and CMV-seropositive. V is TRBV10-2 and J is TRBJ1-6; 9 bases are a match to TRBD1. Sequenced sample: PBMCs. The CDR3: CASTRDRVSPLHF. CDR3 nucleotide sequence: TGCGCCAGCACTCGGGACAGGGTTTCACCCCTCCACTTT.